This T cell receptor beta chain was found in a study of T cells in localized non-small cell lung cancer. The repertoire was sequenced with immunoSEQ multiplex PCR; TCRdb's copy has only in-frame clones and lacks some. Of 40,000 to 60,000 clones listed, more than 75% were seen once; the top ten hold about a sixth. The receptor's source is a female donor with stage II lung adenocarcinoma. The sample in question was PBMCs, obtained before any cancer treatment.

CDR3 sequence: CASSPLGQGRFTDTQYF. The CDR3 DNA follows: TGTGCCAGCAGTCCCCTCGGTCAGGGAAGGTTCACAGATACGCAGTATTTT. The chain combines TRBV25-1 with TRBJ2-3, with TRBD1 as a possible D gene (5 bases). Trimming pared 5 bases from V and 2 bases from J, leaving 20 bases between. Germline-derived CDR1 and CDR2 are MGHDK and SYGVNS. The CDR3 is 17 residues long.